This TCR beta chain is drawn from a study of T cell repertoires in cytomegalovirus infection. Study summary: Recently identified HLA-C-restricted CMV epitopes and well-studied HLA-B-restricted CMV epitopes were used by the study. The public TCR beta signatures pointed to both CMV infection and matching HLA type.

The sample holds a few counts of this clonotype. Its antigen remains unknown. General study findings and limits: People with CMV and the relevant HLA were identified by cumulative public TCR beta family frequency. Dominating the ex vivo response were HLA-C-restricted CMV-specific TCR beta clonotypes.

MiXCR, applied by TCRdb to the reads, yields one record per CDR3 protein. This sample has about a million distinct CDR3 sequences, with roughly 30% found just once. V lost 5 bases and J lost 9; bases outside the gene matches: 12. Germline V gene sequence: CDR1 SGHTA, CDR2 FQGTGA. The CDR3 runs to 15 residues. The sample in question was cultured CD8+ T cells from PBMCs, obtained from culture after CMV antigen stimulation. This sequence was found in a human donor in good health (CMV status not recorded). Some clones in this sample may be carry-over from other donors' samples. The chain links TRBV7-3 to TRBJ2-1; 8 bases are shared with TRBD1. Here the CDR3 reads CASSINDRGYAEQFF. For the CDR3, the DNA is TGTGCCAGCAGCATCAACGACAGGGGATACGCTGAGCAGTTCTTC. The full variable domain, with the rest looked up from reference TRBV7-3 and TRBJ2-1, is GAGVSQTPSNKVTEKGKYVELRCDPISGHTALYWYRQSLGQGPEFLIYFQGTGAADDSGLPNDRFFAVRPEGSVSTLKIQRTERGDSAVYLCASSINDRGYAEQFFGPGTRLTVL.